This T cell receptor beta chain emerged from a study of blood T cell repertoires in COVID-19. Sequencing was performed with immunoSEQ multiplex PCR; in TCRdb, only in-frame clones are kept and a portion is missing. The data show 75,000 to 80,000 clones, around 80% seen once. The sample consisted of peripheral blood. The sequence derives from a woman aged 55-69 years with acute or convalescent COVID-19.

DNA for the CDR3: TGTGCCAGTAGTATAGATCCAACCCGCCCGGGACTAGCGGGGGGGTCCAATGAGCAGTTCTTC. Translated: CASSIDPTRPGLAGGSNEQFF. The chain links TRBV19 to TRBJ2-1; TRBD2 aligns across 16 bases. V shed 0 bases, J shed 6 bases, and the junction held 14 bases outside the gene matches. CDR1 is LNHDA and CDR2 is SQIVND in the germline V gene (reference sequence). This CDR3 contains 21 residues.